By share of the sample, the clone carrying this T cell receptor (beta chain) is medium-sized. Its cognate antigen is unknown. The length of the CDR3 is 14 residues. Germline CDR1 reads DFQATT; CDR2 reads SNEGSKA (reference sequence). V lost 3 bases to trimming and J lost 5 bases; unmatched junction nucleotides: 7. The data were obtained in a study of metastatic and nonmetastatic thyroid tumors. Overall study: Patients with malignant and benign thyroid disease provided blood and tumor or nodule tissue, whose repertoires were compared.

Thyroid surgery took place with no prior treatment in any patient. Via MiXCR, TCRdb re-called the PCR reads. Here the sample spans around 25,000 clones, roughly 25% being singletons. Study-wide results and caveats: Reported TCR beta diversity, measured in blood and tumor, was significantly higher for malignant thyroid tumors than for benign nodules.

This TCR was sampled from a female donor with papillary thyroid cancer or a benign thyroid nodule (not recorded which). Some clones in this sample may be carry-over from other donors' samples. Sequences were obtained from blood. The chain uses TRBV20-1 and TRBJ2-1; 7 bases fit TRBD1. The CDR3 nucleotides read TGCAGTGCTAGCCTACGGGACAGCCACAATGAGCAGTTCTTC. Protein sequence: CSASLRDSHNEQFF.